The 21 T cell receptor beta chains below all came from one sample that was sequenced in a study of blood T cell repertoires in COVID-19. The data were produced by immunoSEQ multiplex PCR, yet TCRdb's version contains in-frame clones alone and is incomplete. The data show around 260,000 clones, about 88% seen once. The sequenced sample consisted of peripheral blood. These receptor sequences come from a young man with active or convalescent COVID-19.

The V and J genes are TRBV6-1 and TRBJ1-2; 7 bases fit TRBD1. The junction had 1 base not matched to a gene; V was cut back by 0 bases and J by 3 bases. There are 14 residues in the CDR3. The germline gives CDR1 MNHNS, CDR2 SASEGT. This CDR3 is CASSEAGGYYGYTF. The CDR3 nucleotides read TGTGCCAGCAGTGAAGCAGGGGGCTACTATGGCTACACCTTC.

The chain carries TRBV4-1 and TRBJ1-2; tentatively, D is TRBD1 (5 bases). CDR3 size: 13 residues. CDR1 is MGHRA and CDR2 is YSYEKL in the germline V gene. The V end lost 3 bases, the J end lost 2 bases, and 7 bases lay between the germline ends. The DNA of the CDR3 is TGCGCCAGCAGCCACTCAGGGAACTATGGCTACACCTTC. Its protein is CASSHSGNYGYTF.

The V gene is TRBV5-6, the J gene TRBJ1-5; no definite D call. V was pared by 3 bases and J by 6 bases, with 10 bases between. The CDR3 spans 13 residues. The germline V gene has CDR1 SGHDT and CDR2 YYEEEE. The CDR3 protein is CASSSYQRQPQHF. The DNA of the CDR3 is TGTGCCAGCAGCTCCTACCAGCGTCAGCCCCAGCATTTT.

This rearrangement joins TRBV5-1 to TRBJ1-1; no clear D. The CDR3 spans 14 residues. Trimming took off 0 bases at V and 7 bases at J, with 13 bases between the two ends. CDR1 SGHRS and CDR2 YFSETQ come from the germline V gene. Written as DNA, the CDR3 is TGCGCCAGCAGCTTGGTCACGGGTTTAGGTGAAGCTTTCTTT. Translation gives CASSLVTGLGEAFF.

This CDR3 reads CASSSGTSGDNEQFF. CDR3 DNA: TGTGCCAGCAGCTCCGGGACTAGCGGGGACAATGAGCAGTTCTTC. The chain couples TRBV5-4 to TRBJ2-1; 13 bases are shared with TRBD2. Trimming removed 3 bases from V and 5 bases from J; junction bases left unmatched: 2. The CDR3 has 15 residues. Germline V gene lookup returns CDR1 SGHNT and CDR2 YYREEE (reference sequence).

This rearrangement joins TRBV29-1 to TRBJ1-2, with 7 bases matching TRBD1. The CDR3 spans 14 residues. CDR1 and CDR2 (germline): SQVTM, ANQGSEA. Losses at the gene ends were 1 base for V and 0 bases for J; bases not matched to a gene: 2. CDR3 region: CSVEAGGTNYGYTF. CDR3 nucleotide sequence: TGCAGCGTTGAAGCAGGGGGGACTAACTATGGCTACACCTTC.

This chain joins TRBV7-2 and TRBJ2-3; 9 nucleotides line up with TRBD2. Looked up from germline, CDR1 is SGHTA and CDR2 is FQGNSA. V lost 3 bases to trimming and J lost 3 bases; unmatched junction nucleotides: 4. There are 15 residues in the CDR3. The CDR3 coding sequence is TGTGCCAGCAGCTTTGAACTAGCGGGTACAGATACGCAGTATTTT. Translated: CASSFELAGTDTQYF. Variable domain in full (rest from reference TRBV7-2 and TRBJ2-3): GAGVSQSPSNKVTEKGKDVELRCDPISGHTALYWYRQSLGQGLEFLIYFQGNSAPDKSGLPSDRFSAERTGGSVSTLTIQRTQQEDSAVYLCASSFELAGTDTQYFGPGTRLTVL.

This rearrangement joins TRBV14 to TRBJ2-1; unclear D gene. CDR1 is SGHDN, CDR2 FVKESK, per germline. This CDR3 is built from 15 residues. Trimming pared 6 bases from V and 0 bases from J, leaving 12 bases between. The chain's CDR3 is CASSKFALSYNEQFF. The DNA for the CDR3 is TGTGCCAGCAGTAAATTCGCGCTCTCCTACAATGAGCAGTTCTTC.

The rearrangement links TRBV7-9 to TRBJ1-5, with a weak D call TRBD1 (5 bases). The V and J ends lost 7 bases and 1 base respectively, with 14 bases between them. The CDR3 is 15 residues long. The germline V gene encodes CDR1 SEHNR and CDR2 FQNEAQ (reference sequence). Here the CDR3 DNA reads TGTGCCAGCACGGGGGACGGGAGAAGCAATCAGCCCCAGCATTTT. Amino acids: CASTGDGRSNQPQHF. The entire variable domain, with the rest obtained from reference TRBV7-9 and TRBJ1-5, is as follows: DTGVSQNPRHKITKRGQNVTFRCDPISEHNRLYWYRQTLGQGPEFLTYFQNEAQLEKSRLLSDRFSAERPKGSFSTLEIQRTEQGDSAMYLCASTGDGRSNQPQHFGDGTRLSIL.

The chain joins TRBV5-1 to TRBJ1-1; 11 bases are shared with TRBD1. This CDR3 region has 15 residues. Germline CDR1 SGHRS, CDR2 YFSETQ. Germline trimming cut 4 bases from V and 3 bases from J; bases unmatched to any gene: 5. As DNA, the CDR3 is TGCGCCAGCAGCACCGGACAGGGGGCTTACACTGAAGCTTTCTTT. Translating it yields CASSTGQGAYTEAFF.

The chain uses TRBV7-9 and TRBJ1-5, with 8 positions matching TRBD1. In germline, CDR1 is SEHNR, CDR2 FQNEAQ (reference sequence). This CDR3 has 16 amino acids. The trim removed 5 bases at V and 0 bases at J, leaving 6 bases unmatched. CDR3: CASSHTGQGSNQPQHF. The CDR3 DNA reads as TGTGCCAGCAGCCATACCGGACAGGGTAGCAATCAGCCCCAGCATTTT.

This chain uses TRBV7-9 with TRBJ2-3; 14 nucleotides line up with TRBD2. V was pared by 5 bases and J by 5 bases, with 6 bases of the junction left unmatched. Germline CDR1 SEHNR, CDR2 FQNEAQ (reference sequence). The CDR3 length is 16 residues. The CDR3 sequence: CASSSRTSGGQDTQYF. The CDR3 nucleotides are TGTGCCAGCAGCAGCCGGACTAGCGGGGGGCAAGATACGCAGTATTTT.

The chain has TRBV11-2 and TRBJ2-7; 13 nucleotides align to TRBD2. Trimming at V came to 5 bases and at J to 6 bases, leaving 7 bases not matched to a gene. The germline V gene has CDR1 SGHAT and CDR2 FQNNGV. This CDR3 is built from 15 residues. The DNA for the CDR3 is TGTGCCAGCAGCCCGAGGACTAGCGGGGGCCCCGAGCAGTACTTC. Translation: CASSPRTSGGPEQYF.

The rearrangement joins TRBV6-6 to TRBJ2-1, with D unresolved. Trimming cost V 0 bases and J 5 bases, with 11 bases left between them. This CDR3 has 15 residues. Germline V gene sequence: CDR1 MNHNY, CDR2 SVGAGI (reference sequence). CDR3 in amino acids: CASSYSARNNNEQFF. For the CDR3, the DNA is TGTGCCAGCAGTTACTCGGCTAGAAATAACAATGAGCAGTTCTTC.

This chain connects TRBV4-1 to TRBJ1-2; 7 positions agree with TRBD1. The V and J ends lost 3 bases and 7 bases, in that order; junction bases with no gene match: 14. The germline V gene encodes CDR1 MGHRA and CDR2 YSYEKL. This CDR3 region has 16 residues. The chain's CDR3 is CASSQSSATGLGGYTF. In DNA, the CDR3 is TGCGCCAGCAGCCAGTCCTCCGCGACAGGGCTCGGTGGCTACACCTTC.

This sequence joins TRBV9 and TRBJ1-1, with a weak D call TRBD1 (6 bases). The V and J ends lost 3 bases and 2 bases respectively, with 14 bases between them. The germline gives CDR1 SGDLS, CDR2 YYNGEE. The CDR3 contains 15 residues. The CDR3 here is CASSGTGRINTEAFF. CDR3 coding DNA: TGTGCCAGCAGCGGCACAGGGCGAATCAACACTGAAGCTTTCTTT.

The rearrangement joins TRBV29-1 to TRBJ2-7; 8 bases line up with TRBD2. The CDR3 length is 13 residues. Germline-derived CDR1 and CDR2 are SQVTM and ANQGSEA. The V and J ends lost 8 bases and 0 bases, in that order; junction bases with no gene match: 6. The CDR3 sequence is CSIRSGDSYEQYF. For the CDR3, the DNA is TGCAGCATTCGTAGCGGGGACTCCTACGAGCAGTACTTC.

The chain joins TRBV27 to TRBJ1-5; D gene uncertain. Germline CDR1 is MNHEY and CDR2 is SMNVEV (reference sequence). CDR3 length: 15 amino acids. V was clipped by 0 bases and J by 3 bases, with 9 bases between them. CDR3 region: CASSLSGRNNQPQHF. In DNA, the CDR3 is TGTGCCAGCAGTTTATCTGGCAGAAACAATCAGCCCCAGCATTTT.

J is TRBJ1-1 and V is TRBV7-9; D may be TRBD1 (5 bases). This CDR3 comprises 15 residues. V dropped 5 bases and J dropped 0 bases, with 13 bases sitting between them. The germline V gene has CDR1 SEHNR and CDR2 FQNEAQ (reference sequence). The CDR3 loop reads CASSASRDLNTEAFF. In nucleotides, the CDR3 is TGTGCCAGCAGCGCGAGCAGGGATTTGAACACTGAAGCTTTCTTT.

The chain couples TRBV14 to TRBJ1-2; perhaps TRBD1 as D (6 bases). The V and J ends lost 1 base and 4 bases respectively, with 19 bases between them. CDR1 and CDR2 from the germline V gene are SGHDN and FVKESK. The CDR3 length is 17 residues. The CDR3 DNA reads as TGTGCCAGCAGCCAAGGGGGGCTCACTGACGCCTTCTATGGCTACACCTTC. Its translation is CASSQGGLTDAFYGYTF.

V gene TRBV3-1 (or the pseudogene TRBV3-2) combines with J gene TRBJ2-7, with 9 bases identical to TRBD2. This CDR3 comprises 17 residues. Germline trimming cut 3 bases from V and 6 bases from J; bases unmatched to any gene: 15. Looked up from germline, CDR1 is LGHDT and CDR2 is YNNKEL (reference sequence). The CDR3 DNA reads as TGTGCCAGCAGCCAGGTCTCACCGGGACTAGCTTATGGCGAGCAGTACTTC. Protein product: CASSQVSPGLAYGEQYF.